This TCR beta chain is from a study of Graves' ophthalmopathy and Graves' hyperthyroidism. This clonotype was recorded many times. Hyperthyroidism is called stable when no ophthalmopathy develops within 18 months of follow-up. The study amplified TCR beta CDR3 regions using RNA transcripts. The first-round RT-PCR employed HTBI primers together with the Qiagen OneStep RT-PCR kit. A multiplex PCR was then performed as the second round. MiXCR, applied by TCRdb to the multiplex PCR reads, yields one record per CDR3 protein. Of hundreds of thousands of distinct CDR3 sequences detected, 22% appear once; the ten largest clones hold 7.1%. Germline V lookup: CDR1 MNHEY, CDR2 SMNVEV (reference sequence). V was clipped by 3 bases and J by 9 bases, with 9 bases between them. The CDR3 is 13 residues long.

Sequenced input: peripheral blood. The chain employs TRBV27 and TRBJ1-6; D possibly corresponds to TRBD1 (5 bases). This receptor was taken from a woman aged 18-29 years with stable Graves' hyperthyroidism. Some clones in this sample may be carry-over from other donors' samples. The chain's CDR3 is CASSFQGASPLHF. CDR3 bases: TGTGCCAGCAGTTTCCAGGGTGCTTCACCCCTCCACTTT.